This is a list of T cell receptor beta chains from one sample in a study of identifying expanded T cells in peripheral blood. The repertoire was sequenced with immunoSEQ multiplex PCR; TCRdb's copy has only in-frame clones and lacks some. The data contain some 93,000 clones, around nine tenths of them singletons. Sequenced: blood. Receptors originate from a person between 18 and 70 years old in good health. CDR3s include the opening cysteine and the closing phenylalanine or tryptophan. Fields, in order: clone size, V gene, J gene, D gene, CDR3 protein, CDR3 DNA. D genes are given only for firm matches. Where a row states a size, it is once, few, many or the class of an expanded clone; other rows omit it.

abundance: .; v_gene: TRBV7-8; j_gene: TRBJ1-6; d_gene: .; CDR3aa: CASSFGQGNSPLHF; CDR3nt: TGTGCCAGCAGCTTTGGCCAGGGAAATTCACCCCTCCACTTT
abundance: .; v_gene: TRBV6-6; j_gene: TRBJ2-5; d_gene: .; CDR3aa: CASSYSGRSETQYF; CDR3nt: TGTGCCAGCAGTTACTCAGGGAGGTCGGAGACCCAGTACTTC
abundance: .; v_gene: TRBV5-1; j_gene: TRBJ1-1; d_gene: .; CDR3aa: CASSELPAARTEAFF; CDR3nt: TGCGCCAGCAGCGAGTTACCCGCCGCCAGGACTGAAGCTTTCTTT
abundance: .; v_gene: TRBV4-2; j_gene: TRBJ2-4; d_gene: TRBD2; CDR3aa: CASSQETSGGVGIQYF; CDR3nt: TGTGCCAGCAGCCAGGAGACTAGCGGGGGGGTCGGCATTCAGTACTTC
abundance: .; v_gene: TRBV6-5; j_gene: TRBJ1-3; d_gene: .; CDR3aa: CASSYSEVVSGNTIYF; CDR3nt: TGTGCCAGCAGTTACTCGGAGGTGGTCTCTGGAAACACCATATATTTT
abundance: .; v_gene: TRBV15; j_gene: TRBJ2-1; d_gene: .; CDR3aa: CATSRDRVSAGRPYNEQFF; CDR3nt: TGTGCCACCAGCAGAGATAGGGTGTCAGCGGGCCGACCCTACAATGAGCAGTTCTTC
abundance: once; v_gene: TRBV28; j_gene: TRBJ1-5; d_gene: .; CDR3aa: CASSSDSINQPQHF; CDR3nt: TGTGCCAGCAGTTCTGACAGTATCAATCAGCCCCAGCATTTT
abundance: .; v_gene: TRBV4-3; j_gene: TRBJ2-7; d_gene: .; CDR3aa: CASSQDLGRGEQYF; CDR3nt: TGCGCCAGCAGCCAAGATCTGGGTAGGGGGGAGCAGTACTTC
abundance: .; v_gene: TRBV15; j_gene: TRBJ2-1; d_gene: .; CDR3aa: CATTPVGDGYNEQFF; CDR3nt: TGTGCCACCACGCCCGTCGGGGACGGCTACAATGAGCAGTTCTTC
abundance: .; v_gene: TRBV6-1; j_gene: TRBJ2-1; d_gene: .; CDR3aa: CASSERQYNEQFF; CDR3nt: TGTGCCAGCAGTGAAAGACAGTACAATGAGCAGTTCTTC
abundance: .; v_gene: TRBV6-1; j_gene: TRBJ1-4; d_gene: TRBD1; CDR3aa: CASSEGRTGLTTNEKLFF; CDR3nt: TGTGCCAGCAGTGAAGGCCGGACAGGGTTGACAACTAATGAAAAACTGTTTTTT
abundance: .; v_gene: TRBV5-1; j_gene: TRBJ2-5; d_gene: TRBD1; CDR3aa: CASSLTRTGRSQETQYF; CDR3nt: TGCGCCAGCAGCCTTACGAGGACAGGGCGTAGCCAAGAGACCCAGTACTTC
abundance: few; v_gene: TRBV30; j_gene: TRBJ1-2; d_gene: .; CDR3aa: CAWRGRSNYGYTF; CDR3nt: TGTGCCTGGAGGGGACGCTCTAACTATGGCTACACCTTC
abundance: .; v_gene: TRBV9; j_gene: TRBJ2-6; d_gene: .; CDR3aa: CASSVEGGGANVLTF; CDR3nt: TGTGCCAGCAGCGTAGAAGGGGGTGGGGCCAACGTCCTGACTTTC
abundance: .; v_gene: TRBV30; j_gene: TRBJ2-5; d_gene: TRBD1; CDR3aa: CAWSPSRGKRQYF; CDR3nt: TGTGCCTGGAGTCCCTCCAGGGGGAAGCGGCAGTACTTC
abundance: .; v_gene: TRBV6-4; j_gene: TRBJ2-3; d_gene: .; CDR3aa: CASSASSTDTQYF; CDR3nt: TGTGCCAGCAGTGCTAGCAGCACAGATACGCAGTATTTT
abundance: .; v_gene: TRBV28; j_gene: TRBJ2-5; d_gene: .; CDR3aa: CASSFIAPETQYF; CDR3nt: TGTGCCAGCAGTTTCATCGCCCCGGAGACCCAGTACTTC
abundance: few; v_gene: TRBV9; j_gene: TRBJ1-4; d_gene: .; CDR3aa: CASSGGGKLFF; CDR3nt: TGTGCCAGCAGCGGAGGAGGAAAACTGTTTTTT
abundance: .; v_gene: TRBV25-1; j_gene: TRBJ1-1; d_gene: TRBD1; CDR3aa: CASSLQGAGNTEAFF; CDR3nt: TGTGCCAGCAGTCTTCAGGGGGCAGGCAACACTGAAGCTTTCTTT
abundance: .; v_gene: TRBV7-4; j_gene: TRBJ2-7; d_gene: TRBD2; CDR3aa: CASSLGEGGHEQYF; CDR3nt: TGTGCCAGCAGCTTAGGGGAGGGAGGTCACGAGCAGTACTTC
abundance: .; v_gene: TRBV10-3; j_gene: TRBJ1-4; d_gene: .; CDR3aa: CAIRTGNEKLFF; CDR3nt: TGTGCCATCAGGACAGGCAATGAAAAACTGTTTTTT
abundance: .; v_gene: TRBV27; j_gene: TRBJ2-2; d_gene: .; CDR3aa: CASSFLAVGTGELFF; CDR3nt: TGTGCCAGCAGTTTCTTGGCGGTGGGGACCGGGGAGCTGTTTTTT
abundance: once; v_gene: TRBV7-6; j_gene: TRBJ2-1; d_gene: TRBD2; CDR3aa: CASSPGLAGGPGNEQFF; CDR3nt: TGTGCCAGCAGCCCAGGACTAGCGGGAGGGCCAGGGAATGAGCAGTTCTTC
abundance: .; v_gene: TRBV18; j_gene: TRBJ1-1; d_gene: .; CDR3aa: CASSPGQNTEAFF; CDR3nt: TGTGCCAGCTCACCAGGACAGAACACTGAAGCTTTCTTT
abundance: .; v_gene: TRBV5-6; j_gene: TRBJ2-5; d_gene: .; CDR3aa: CASRRLQETQYF; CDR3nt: TGTGCCAGCAGGCGGCTCCAAGAGACCCAGTACTTC
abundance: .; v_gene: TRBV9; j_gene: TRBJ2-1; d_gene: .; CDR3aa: CASSDTGTAYNEQFF; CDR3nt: TGTGCCAGCAGTGATACGGGGACTGCCTACAATGAGCAGTTCTTC
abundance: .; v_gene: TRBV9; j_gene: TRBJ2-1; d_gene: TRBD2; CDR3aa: CASSGTSGGTYNEQFF; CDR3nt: TGTGCCAGCAGCGGGACTAGCGGGGGGACCTACAATGAGCAGTTCTTC
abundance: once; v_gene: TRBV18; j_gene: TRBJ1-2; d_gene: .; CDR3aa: CASSPSGAGGYTF; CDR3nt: TGTGCCAGCTCACCATCAGGGGCCGGTGGCTACACCTTC
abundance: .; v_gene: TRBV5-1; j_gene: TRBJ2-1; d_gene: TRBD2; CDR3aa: CASSLALAGLDEQFF; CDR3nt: TGCGCCAGCAGCTTGGCCCTAGCGGGTCTCGATGAGCAGTTCTTC
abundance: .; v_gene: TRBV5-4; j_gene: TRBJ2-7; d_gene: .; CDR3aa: CASSLVGSSYEQYF; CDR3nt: TGTGCCAGCAGCTTGGTGGGGAGCTCCTACGAGCAGTACTTC
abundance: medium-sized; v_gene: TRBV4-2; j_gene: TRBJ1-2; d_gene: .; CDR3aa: CASSQEVGQANYGYTF; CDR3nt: TGTGCCAGCAGCCAAGAGGTTGGGCAGGCTAACTATGGCTACACCTTC
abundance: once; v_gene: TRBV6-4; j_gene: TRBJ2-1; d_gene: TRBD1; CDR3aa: CASSEGQGASDEQFF; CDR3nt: TGTGCCAGCAGTGAGGGACAGGGGGCTAGCGATGAGCAGTTCTTC
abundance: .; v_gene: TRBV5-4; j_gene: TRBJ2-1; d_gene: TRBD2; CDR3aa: CASSGRPTSGNEQFF; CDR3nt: TGTGCCAGCAGCGGCCGCCCGACTAGCGGCAATGAGCAGTTCTTC
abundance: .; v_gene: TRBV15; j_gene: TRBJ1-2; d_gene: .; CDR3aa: CATSRERGLMGYTF; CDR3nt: TGTGCCACCAGCAGAGAGCGGGGTCTAATGGGCTACACCTTC
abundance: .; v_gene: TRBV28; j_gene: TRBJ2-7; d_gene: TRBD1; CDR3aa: CASKRPGTGKLGYEQYF; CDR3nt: TGTGCCAGCAAACGTCCCGGGACAGGGAAATTAGGCTACGAGCAGTACTTC
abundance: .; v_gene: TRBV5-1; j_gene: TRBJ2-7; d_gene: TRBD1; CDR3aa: CASSLGTGAYEQYF; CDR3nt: TGCGCCAGCAGCTTGGGGACAGGGGCCTACGAGCAGTACTTC
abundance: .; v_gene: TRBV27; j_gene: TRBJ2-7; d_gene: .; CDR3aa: CASSIKGRDYEQYF; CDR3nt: TGTGCCAGCAGTATTAAAGGACGAGATTACGAGCAGTACTTC
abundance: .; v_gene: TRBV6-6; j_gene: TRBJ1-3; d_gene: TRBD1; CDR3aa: CASNKDSGAGGTIYF; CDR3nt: TGTGCCAGCAACAAGGACAGCGGCGCAGGGGGCACCATATATTTT
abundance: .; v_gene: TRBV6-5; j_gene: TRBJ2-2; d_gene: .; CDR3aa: CASSDRGFGELFF; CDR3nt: TGTGCCAGCAGTGACAGAGGCTTCGGGGAGCTGTTTTTT
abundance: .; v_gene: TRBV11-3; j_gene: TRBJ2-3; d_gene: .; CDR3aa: CASSLGYRGSADTQYF; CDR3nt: TGTGCCAGCAGCTTAGGGTATCGCGGGTCGGCAGATACGCAGTATTTT
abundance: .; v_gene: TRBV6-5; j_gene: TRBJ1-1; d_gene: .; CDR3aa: CASSYSSNVNTEAFF; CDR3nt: TGTGCCAGCAGTTACTCTTCCAACGTGAACACTGAAGCTTTCTTT